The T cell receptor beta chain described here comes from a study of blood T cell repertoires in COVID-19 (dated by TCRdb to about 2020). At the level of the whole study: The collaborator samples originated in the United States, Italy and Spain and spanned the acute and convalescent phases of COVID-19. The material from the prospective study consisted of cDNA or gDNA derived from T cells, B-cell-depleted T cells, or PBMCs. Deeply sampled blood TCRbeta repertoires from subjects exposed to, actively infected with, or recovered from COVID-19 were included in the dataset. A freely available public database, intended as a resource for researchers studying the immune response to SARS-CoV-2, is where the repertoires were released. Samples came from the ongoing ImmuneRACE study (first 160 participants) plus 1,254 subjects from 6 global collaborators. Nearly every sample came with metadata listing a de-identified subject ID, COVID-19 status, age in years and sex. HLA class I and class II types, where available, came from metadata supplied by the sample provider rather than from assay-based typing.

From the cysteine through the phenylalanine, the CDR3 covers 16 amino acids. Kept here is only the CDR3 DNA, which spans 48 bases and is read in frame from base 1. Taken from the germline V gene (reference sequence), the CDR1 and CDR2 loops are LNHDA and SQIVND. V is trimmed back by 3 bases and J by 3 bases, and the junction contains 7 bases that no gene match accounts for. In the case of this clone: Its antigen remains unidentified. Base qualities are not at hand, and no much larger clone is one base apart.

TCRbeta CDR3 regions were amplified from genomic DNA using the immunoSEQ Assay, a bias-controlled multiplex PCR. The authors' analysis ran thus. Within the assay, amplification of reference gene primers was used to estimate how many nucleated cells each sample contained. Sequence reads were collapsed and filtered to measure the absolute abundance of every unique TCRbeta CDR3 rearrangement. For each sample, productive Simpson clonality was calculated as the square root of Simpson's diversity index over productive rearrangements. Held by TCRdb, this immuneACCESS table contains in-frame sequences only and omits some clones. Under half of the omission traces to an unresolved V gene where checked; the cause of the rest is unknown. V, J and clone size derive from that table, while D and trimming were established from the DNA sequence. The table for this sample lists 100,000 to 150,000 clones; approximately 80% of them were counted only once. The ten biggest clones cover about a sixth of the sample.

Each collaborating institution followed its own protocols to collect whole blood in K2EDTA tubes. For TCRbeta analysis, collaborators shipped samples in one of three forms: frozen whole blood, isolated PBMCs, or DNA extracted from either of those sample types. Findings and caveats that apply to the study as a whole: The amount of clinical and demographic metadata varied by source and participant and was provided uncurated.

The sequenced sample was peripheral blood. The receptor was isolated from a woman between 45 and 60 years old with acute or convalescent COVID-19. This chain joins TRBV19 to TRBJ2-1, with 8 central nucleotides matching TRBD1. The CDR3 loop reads CASSMGTGSGYNEQFF. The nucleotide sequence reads TGTGCCAGTAGTATGGGGACAGGTTCTGGCTACAATGAGCAGTTCTTC.